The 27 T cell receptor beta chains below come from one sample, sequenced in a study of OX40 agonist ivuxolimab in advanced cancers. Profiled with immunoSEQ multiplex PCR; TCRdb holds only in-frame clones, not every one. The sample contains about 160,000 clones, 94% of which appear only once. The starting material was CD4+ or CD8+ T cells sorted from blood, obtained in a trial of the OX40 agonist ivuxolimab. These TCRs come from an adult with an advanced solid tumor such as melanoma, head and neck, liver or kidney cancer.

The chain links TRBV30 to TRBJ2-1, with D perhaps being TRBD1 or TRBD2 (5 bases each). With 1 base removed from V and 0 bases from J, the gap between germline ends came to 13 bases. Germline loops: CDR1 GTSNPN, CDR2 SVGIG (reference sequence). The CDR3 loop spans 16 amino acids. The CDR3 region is CAWSGVGRLSYNEQFF. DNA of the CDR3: TGTGCCTGGAGTGGGGTGGGACGTCTCTCCTACAATGAGCAGTTCTTC.

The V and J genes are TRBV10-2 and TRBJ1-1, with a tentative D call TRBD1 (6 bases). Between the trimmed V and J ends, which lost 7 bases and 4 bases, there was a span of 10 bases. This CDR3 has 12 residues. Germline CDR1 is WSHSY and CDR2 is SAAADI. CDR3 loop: CASIQGGTEAFF. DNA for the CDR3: TGCGCCAGCATTCAAGGGGGCACTGAAGCTTTCTTT.

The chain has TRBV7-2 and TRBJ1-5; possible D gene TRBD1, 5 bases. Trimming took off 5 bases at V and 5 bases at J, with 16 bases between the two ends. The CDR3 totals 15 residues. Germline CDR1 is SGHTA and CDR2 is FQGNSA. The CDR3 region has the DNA TGTGCCAGCAGCCCCTGGGGAGGGGCTGATCAGCCCCAGCATTTT. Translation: CASSPWGGADQPQHF.

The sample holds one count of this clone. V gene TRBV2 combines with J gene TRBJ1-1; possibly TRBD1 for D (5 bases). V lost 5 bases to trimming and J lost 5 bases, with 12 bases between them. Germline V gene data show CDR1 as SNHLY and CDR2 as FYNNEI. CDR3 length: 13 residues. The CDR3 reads CASSQTRGTEAFF. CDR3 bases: TGTGCCAGCAGTCAGACCCGGGGGACTGAAGCTTTCTTT.

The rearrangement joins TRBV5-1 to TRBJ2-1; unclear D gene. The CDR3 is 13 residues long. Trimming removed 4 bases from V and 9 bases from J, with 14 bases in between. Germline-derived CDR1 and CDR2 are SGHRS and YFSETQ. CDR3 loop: CASSPGPFGEQFF. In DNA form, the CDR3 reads TGCGCCAGCAGCCCGGGCCCGTTCGGTGAGCAGTTCTTC.

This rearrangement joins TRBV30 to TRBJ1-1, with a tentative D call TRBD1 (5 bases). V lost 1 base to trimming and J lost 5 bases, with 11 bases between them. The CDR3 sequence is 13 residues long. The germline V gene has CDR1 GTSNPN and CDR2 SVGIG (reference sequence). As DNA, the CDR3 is TGTGCCTGGAGTGGGGGGAGATGGACTGAAGCTTTCTTT. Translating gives CAWSGGRWTEAFF.

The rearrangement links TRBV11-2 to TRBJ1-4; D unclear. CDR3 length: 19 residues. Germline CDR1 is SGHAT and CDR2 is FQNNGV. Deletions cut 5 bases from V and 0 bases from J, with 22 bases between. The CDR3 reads CASSMRGLGGSTTNEKLFF. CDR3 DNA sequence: TGTGCCAGCAGCATGCGAGGATTGGGCGGGAGTACAACTAATGAAAAACTGTTTTTT.

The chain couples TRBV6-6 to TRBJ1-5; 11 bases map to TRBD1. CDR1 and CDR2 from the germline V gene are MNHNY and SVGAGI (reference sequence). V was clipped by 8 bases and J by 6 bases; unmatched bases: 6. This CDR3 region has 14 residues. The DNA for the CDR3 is TGTGCCAGCCAGGACAGGGGGCTTGTTCAGCCCCAGCATTTT. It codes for CASQDRGLVQPQHF.

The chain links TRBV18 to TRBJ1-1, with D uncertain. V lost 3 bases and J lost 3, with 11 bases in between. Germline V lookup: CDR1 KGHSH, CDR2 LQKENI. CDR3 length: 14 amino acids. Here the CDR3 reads CASSPAARDTEAFF. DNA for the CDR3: TGTGCCAGCTCACCGGCCGCGCGGGACACTGAAGCTTTCTTT.

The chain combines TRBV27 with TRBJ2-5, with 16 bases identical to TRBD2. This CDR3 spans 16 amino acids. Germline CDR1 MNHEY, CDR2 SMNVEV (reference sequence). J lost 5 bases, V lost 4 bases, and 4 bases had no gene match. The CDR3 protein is CASSSGLAGGMETQYF. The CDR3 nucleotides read TGTGCCAGCAGTTCGGGACTAGCGGGAGGGATGGAGACCCAGTACTTC.

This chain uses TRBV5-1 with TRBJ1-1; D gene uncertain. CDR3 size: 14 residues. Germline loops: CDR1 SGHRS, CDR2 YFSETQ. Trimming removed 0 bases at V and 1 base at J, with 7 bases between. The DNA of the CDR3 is TGCGCCAGCAGCTTGGGGGGATCGAACACTGAAGCTTTCTTT. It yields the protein CASSLGGSNTEAFF.

The DNA for the CDR3 is TGTGCCAGCAGCCCCCGGACAGGTTCTAATTCACCCCTCCACTTT. This sequence encodes CASSPRTGSNSPLHF. J is TRBJ1-6 and V is TRBV7-9; the match to TRBD1 covers 7 bases. The trim removed 5 bases at V and 6 bases at J, leaving 7 bases unmatched. The germline V gene has CDR1 SEHNR and CDR2 FQNEAQ (reference sequence). CDR3 size: 15 residues.

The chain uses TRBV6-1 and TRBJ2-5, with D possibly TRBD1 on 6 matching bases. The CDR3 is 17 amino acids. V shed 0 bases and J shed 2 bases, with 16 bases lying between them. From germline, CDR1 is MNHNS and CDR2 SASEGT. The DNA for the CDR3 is TGTGCCAGCAGTGAAGCGCATCGACAGGCCCTTCAAGAGACCCAGTACTTC. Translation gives CASSEAHRQALQETQYF.

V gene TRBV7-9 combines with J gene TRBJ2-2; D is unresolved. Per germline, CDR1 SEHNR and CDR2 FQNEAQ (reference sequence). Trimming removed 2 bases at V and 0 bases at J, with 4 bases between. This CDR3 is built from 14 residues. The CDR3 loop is CASSLTPNTGELFF. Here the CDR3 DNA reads TGTGCCAGCAGCTTAACTCCGAACACCGGGGAGCTGTTTTTT.

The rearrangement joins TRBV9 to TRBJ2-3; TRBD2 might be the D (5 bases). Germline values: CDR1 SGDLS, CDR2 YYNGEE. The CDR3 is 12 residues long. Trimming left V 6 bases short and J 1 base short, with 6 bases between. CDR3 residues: CASTGGTDTQYF. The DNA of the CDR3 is TGTGCCAGCACCGGGGGCACAGATACGCAGTATTTT.

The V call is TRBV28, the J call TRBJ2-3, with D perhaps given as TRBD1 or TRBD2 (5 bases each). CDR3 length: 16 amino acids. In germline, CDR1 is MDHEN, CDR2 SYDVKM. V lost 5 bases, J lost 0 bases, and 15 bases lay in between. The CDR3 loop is CASSPLGPRSTDTQYF. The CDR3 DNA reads TGTGCCAGCAGTCCCCTGGGACCCCGCAGCACAGATACGCAGTATTTT.

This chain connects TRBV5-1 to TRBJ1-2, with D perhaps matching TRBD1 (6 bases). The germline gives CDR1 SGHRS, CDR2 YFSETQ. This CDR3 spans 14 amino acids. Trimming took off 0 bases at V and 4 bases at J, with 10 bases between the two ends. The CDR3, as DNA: TGCGCCAGCAGCTTGGGGACAGAGGCCTATGGCTACACCTTC. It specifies CASSLGTEAYGYTF.

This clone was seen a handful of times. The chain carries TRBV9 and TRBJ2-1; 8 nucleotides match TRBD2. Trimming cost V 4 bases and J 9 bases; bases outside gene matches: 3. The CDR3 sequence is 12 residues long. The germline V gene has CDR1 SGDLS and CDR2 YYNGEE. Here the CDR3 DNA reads TGTGCCAGCAGCTTCCGGGAGGGTGAGCAGTTCTTC. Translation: CASSFREGEQFF.

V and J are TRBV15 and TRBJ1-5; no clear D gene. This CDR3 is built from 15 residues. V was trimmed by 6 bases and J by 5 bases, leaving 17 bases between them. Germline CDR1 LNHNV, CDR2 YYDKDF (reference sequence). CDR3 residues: CATSTEPGSHQPQHF. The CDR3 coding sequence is TGTGCCACCAGTACCGAACCGGGCTCACATCAGCCCCAGCATTTT.

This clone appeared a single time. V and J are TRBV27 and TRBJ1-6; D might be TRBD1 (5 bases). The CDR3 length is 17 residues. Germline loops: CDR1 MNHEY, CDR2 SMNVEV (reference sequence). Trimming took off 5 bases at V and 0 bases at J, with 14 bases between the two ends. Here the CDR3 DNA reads TGTGCCAGCAGTGACCGGGGCAGGAGCTCCTATAATTCACCCCTCCACTTT. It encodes CASSDRGRSSYNSPLHF.

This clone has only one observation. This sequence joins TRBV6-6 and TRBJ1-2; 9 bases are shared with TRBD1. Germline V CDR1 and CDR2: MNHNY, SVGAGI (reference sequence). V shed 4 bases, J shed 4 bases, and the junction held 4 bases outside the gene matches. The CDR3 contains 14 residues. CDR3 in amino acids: CASSSTGGGYGYTF. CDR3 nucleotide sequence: TGTGCCAGCAGTTCGACAGGGGGTGGCTATGGCTACACCTTC.

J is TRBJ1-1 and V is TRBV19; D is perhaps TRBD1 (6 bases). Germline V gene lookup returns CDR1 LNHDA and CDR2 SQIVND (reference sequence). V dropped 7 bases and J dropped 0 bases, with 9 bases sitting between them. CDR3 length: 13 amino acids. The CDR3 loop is CASKGVLNTEAFF. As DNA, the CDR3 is TGTGCCAGTAAGGGGGTACTGAACACTGAAGCTTTCTTT.

CDR3 sequence: CASSQGLNSGANVLTF. The CDR3 DNA follows: TGTGCCAGCTCGCAGGGGCTGAACTCTGGGGCCAACGTCCTGACTTTC. The V call is TRBV18, the J call TRBJ2-6; a weak D match, TRBD1 (6 bases). Germline V gives CDR1 KGHSH, CDR2 LQKENI. The CDR3 has 16 amino acids. V was clipped by 6 bases and J by 0 bases, with 12 bases between them.

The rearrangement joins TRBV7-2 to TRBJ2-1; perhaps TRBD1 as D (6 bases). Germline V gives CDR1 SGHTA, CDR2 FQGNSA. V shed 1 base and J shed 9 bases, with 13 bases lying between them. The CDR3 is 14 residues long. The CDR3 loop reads CASSLVVGAGEQFF. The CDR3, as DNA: TGTGCCAGCAGCTTAGTCGTGGGGGCAGGTGAGCAGTTCTTC.

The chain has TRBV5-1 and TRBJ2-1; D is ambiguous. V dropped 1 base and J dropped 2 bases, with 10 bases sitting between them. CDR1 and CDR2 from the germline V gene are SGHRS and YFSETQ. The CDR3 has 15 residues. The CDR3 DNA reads TGCGCCAGCAGCTTGACGGAGAACACCTACAATGAGCAGTTCTTC. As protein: CASSLTENTYNEQFF.

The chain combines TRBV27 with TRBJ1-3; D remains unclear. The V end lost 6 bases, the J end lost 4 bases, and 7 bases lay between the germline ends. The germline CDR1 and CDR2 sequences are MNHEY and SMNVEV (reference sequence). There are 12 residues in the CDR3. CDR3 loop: CASRSIGNTIYF. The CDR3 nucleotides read TGTGCCAGCAGGTCTATAGGAAACACCATATATTTT.

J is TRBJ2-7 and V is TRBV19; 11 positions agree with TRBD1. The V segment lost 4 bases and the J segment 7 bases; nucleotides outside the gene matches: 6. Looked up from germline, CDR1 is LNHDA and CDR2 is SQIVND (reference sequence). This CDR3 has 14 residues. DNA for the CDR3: TGTGCCAGTAGTAGGACAGGGGGCACGGGGGAGCAGTACTTC. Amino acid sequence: CASSRTGGTGEQYF.